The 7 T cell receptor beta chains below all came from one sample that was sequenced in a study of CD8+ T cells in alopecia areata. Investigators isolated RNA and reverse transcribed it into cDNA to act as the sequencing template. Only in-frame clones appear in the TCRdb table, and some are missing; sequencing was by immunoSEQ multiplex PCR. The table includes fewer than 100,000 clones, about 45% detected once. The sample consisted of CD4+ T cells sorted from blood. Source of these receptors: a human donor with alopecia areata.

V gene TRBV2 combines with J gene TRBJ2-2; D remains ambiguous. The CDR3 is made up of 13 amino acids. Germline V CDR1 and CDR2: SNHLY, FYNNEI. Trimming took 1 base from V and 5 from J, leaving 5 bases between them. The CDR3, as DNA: TGTGCCAGCAGTGAAGTCCAAACCGGGGAGCTGTTTTTT. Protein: CASSEVQTGELFF.

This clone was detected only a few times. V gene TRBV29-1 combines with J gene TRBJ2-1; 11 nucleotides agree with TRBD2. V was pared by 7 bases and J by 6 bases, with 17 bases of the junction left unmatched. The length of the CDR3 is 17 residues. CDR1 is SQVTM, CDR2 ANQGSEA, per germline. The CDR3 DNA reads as TGCAGCGCCCCCGGCACTAGCGGGAGTCTTTGGGGCAATGAGCAGTTCTTC. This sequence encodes CSAPGTSGSLWGNEQFF.

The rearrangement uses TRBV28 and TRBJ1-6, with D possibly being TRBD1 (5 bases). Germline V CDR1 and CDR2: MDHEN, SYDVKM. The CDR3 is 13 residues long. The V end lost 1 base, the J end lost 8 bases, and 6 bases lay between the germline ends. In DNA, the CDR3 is TGTGCCAGCAGTTTATTGGGGGATTCACCCCTCCACTTT. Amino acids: CASSLLGDSPLHF.

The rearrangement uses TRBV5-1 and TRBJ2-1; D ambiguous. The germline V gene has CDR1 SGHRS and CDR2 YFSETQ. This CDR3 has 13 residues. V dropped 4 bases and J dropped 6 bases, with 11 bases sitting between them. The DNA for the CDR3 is TGCGCCAGCAGCCCAGACCACGCCAATGAGCAGTTCTTC. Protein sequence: CASSPDHANEQFF.

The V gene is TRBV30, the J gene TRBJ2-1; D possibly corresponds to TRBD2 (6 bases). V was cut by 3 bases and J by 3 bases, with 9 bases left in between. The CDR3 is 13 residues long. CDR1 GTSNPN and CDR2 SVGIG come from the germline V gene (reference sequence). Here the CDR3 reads CAWRASVYNEQFF. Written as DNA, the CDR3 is TGTGCCTGGAGGGCTAGCGTCTACAATGAGCAGTTCTTC.

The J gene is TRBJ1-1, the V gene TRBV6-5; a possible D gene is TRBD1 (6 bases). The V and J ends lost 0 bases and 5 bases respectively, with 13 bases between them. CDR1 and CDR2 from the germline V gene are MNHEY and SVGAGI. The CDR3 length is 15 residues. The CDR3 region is CASSYSTRGWTEAFF. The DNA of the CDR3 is TGTGCCAGCAGTTACTCGACTAGGGGGTGGACTGAAGCTTTCTTT.

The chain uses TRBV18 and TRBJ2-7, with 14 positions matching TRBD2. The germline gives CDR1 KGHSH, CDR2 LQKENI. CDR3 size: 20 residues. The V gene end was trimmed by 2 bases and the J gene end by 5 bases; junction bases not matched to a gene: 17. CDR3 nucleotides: TGTGCCAGCTCACCAGGGCGGGGATCCGGGACTAGCGGGAGTAGGGACGAGCAGTACTTC. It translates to CASSPGRGSGTSGSRDEQYF.